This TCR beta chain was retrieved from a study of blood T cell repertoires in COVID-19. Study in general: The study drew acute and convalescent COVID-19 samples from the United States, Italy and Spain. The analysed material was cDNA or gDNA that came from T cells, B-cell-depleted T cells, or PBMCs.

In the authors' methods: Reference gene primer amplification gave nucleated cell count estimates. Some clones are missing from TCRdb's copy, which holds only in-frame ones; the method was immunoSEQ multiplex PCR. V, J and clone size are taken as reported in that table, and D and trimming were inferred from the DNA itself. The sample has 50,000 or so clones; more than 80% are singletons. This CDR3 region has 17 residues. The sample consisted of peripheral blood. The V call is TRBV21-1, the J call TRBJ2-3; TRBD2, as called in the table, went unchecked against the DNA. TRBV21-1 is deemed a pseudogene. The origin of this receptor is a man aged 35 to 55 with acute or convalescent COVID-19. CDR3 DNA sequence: TGTGCCAGCAGCAAAGTCGGGGACTCCGAAGAAACAGATACGCAGTATTTT. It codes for CASSKVGDSEETDTQYF.